The 15 T cell receptor beta chains below all came from one sample that was sequenced in a study of response to subunit inactivated influenza vaccine. One entry per CDR3 protein results from TCRdb running MiXCR on the RT-PCR reads. The data contain 500,000 to 650,000 distinct CDR3 sequences, around 8% of them seen just once; the ten biggest clones take up over 10%. Specimen: PBMCs from blood, collected roughly 24 months after vaccination. The receptor set was obtained from a man between 50 and 75 years old who received an inactivated influenza vaccine.

This sequence joins TRBV7-3 and TRBJ2-7; 7 bases match TRBD2. The CDR3 is 16 residues long. Germline CDR1 is SGHTA and CDR2 is FQGTGA. Unmatched junction bases numbered 12, after V lost 1 base and J lost 6 bases. The CDR3 spells CASSLNGSGGSAEQYF. The CDR3 DNA reads as TGTGCCAGCAGCTTAAATGGTAGCGGCGGGAGCGCCGAGCAGTACTTC.

This chain links TRBV4-3 with TRBJ1-1; D is unresolved. This CDR3 region has 16 residues. CDR1 LGHNA and CDR2 YSLEER come from the germline V gene. Trimming removed 0 bases at V and 1 base at J, with 12 bases between. CDR3 loop: CASSQDRLLRNTEAFF. The CDR3 DNA follows: TGCGCCAGCAGCCAAGATCGTCTCCTTCGGAACACTGAAGCTTTCTTT.

This clonotype was detected only a few times. The DNA for the CDR3 is TGCAGTGCTAGGAGTAGCGGGGGGACCACAGATACGCAGTATTTT. It translates to CSARSSGGTTDTQYF. The gene calls are TRBV20-1 and TRBJ2-3; TRBD2 matches 10 bases. The length of the CDR3 is 15 residues. Losses at the gene ends were 3 bases for V and 2 bases for J; bases not matched to a gene: 5. The germline V gene encodes CDR1 DFQATT and CDR2 SNEGSKA (reference sequence).

V is TRBV2 and J is TRBJ2-3; D unresolved. This CDR3 is built from 14 residues. V gave up 8 bases and J gave up 2 bases, with 14 bases separating them. From germline, CDR1 is SNHLY and CDR2 FYNNEI. The CDR3 here is CASGKNRHTDTQYF. CDR3 nucleotide sequence: TGTGCCAGCGGAAAGAACAGACACACAGATACGCAGTATTTT.

This clonotype has just a few counts. The gene calls are TRBV28 and TRBJ2-4; TRBD2 matches 9 bases. The CDR3 covers 13 residues. Trimming at V came to 8 bases and at J to 5 bases, leaving 4 bases not matched to a gene. Germline V CDR1 and CDR2: MDHEN, SYDVKM. CDR3 protein: CASAGGVENIQYF. The CDR3 coding sequence is TGTGCCAGCGCGGGAGGGGTCGAAAACATTCAGTACTTC.

This clonotype was counted only a few times. The CDR3 DNA follows: TGTGCCAGCAGCTCATTAGCGGGAGGGGGCCAAGAGACCCAGTACTTC. Residues: CASSSLAGGGQETQYF. The chain links TRBV7-9 to TRBJ2-5; 11 bases line up with TRBD2. Trimming removed 4 bases from V and 1 base from J; junction bases left unmatched: 5. The CDR3 has 16 residues. Germline assignment: CDR1 SEHNR and CDR2 FQNEAQ (reference sequence).

The CDR3 spells CASSDSSKEQYF. CDR3 in DNA: TGTGCCAGCAGTGACAGCTCTAAGGAGCAGTACTTC. The chain links TRBV2 to TRBJ2-7, with unresolved D. Germline-derived CDR1 and CDR2 are SNHLY and FYNNEI. This CDR3 has 12 residues. With 3 bases removed from V and 7 bases from J, the gap between germline ends came to 10 bases.

This clonotype was seen at least ten times. The chain employs TRBV4-3 and TRBJ1-1; D is perhaps TRBD1 (6 bases). Germline V lookup: CDR1 LGHNA, CDR2 YSLEER. Trimming left V 0 bases short and J 4 bases short, with 12 bases between. CDR3 length equals 15 residues. The CDR3, as DNA: TGCGCCAGCAGCCAAGATATCAGGGGTAGCACTGAAGCTTTCTTT. Protein sequence: CASSQDIRGSTEAFF.

The table lists this clonotype with many counts. V usage is TRBV30 and J usage is TRBJ1-3; D is undetermined. CDR3 length: 14 residues. Trimming removed 3 bases from V and 0 bases from J, with 9 bases in between. Germline values: CDR1 GTSNPN, CDR2 SVGIG (reference sequence). The DNA of the CDR3 is TGTGCCTGGAGCGGGATGAGCTCTGGAAACACCATATATTTT. It encodes CAWSGMSSGNTIYF.

This clonotype came up many times. J is TRBJ2-3 and V is TRBV5-8; 12 bases line up with TRBD2. The V gene's germline CDR1 is SGHTS and CDR2 YDEGEE. The ends lost 4 bases at V and 0 bases at J; junction bases unmatched: 3. The CDR3 sequence is 16 residues long. CDR3 in amino acids: CASSTGTSGSTDTQYF. CDR3 nucleotide sequence: TGTGCCAGCAGCACCGGGACTAGCGGGAGCACAGATACGCAGTATTTT.

A few counts support this clonotype. This chain joins TRBV7-2 and TRBJ1-3, with TRBD1 identical over 7 bases. The V and J ends lost 4 bases and 2 bases, in that order; junction bases with no gene match: 8. Per the germline V gene, CDR1 is SGHTA and CDR2 is FQGNSA. The CDR3 has 16 amino acids. The DNA of the CDR3 is TGTGCCAGCAGCTCCCCCCTTGACAGGGCTGGAAACACCATATATTTT. Its translation is CASSSPLDRAGNTIYF.

This clonotype was seen a few times. The V call is TRBV3-1, the J call TRBJ2-1; TRBD2 matches at 10 bases. Germline CDR1 reads LGHDT; CDR2 reads YNNKEL (reference sequence). The V and J ends lost 2 bases and 10 bases, in that order; junction bases with no gene match: 2. CDR3 length: 13 residues. The CDR3 loop reads CASSQLAGVEQFF. In DNA, the CDR3 is TGTGCCAGCAGCCAACTAGCGGGAGTAGAGCAGTTCTTC.

This clonotype was recorded at least ten times. This chain connects TRBV20-1 to TRBJ1-5, with 7 bases aligning to TRBD1. Germline CDR1 and CDR2: DFQATT and SNEGSKA (reference sequence). V dropped 3 bases and J dropped 2; count of bases not matched to a gene: 13. The CDR3 contains 17 residues. The CDR3 DNA sequence: TGCAGTGCTAGCGCGGGAACAGGGGTAGGAGGCAATCAGCCCCAGCATTTT. Translated, it gives CSASAGTGVGGNQPQHF.

J is TRBJ2-1 and V is TRBV5-4; either TRBD1 or TRBD2 may fit D (6 bases each). Trimming pared 4 bases from V and 9 bases from J, leaving 17 bases between. The CDR3 extends over 14 amino acids. Germline values: CDR1 SGHNT, CDR2 YYREEE (reference sequence). For the CDR3, the DNA is TGTGCCAGCAGCCCCGAGGGGGGAAGGGTTGAGCAGTTCTTC. Translated, it gives CASSPEGGRVEQFF.

The sample holds a few counts of this clonotype. The gene calls are TRBV28 and TRBJ1-5; D is perhaps TRBD1 (6 bases). Germline CDR1 MDHEN, CDR2 SYDVKM. The CDR3 is 15 amino acids. Trimming left V 1 base short and J 2 bases short, with 9 bases between. This chain's CDR3 is CASSLLSGGNQPQHF. Written as DNA, the CDR3 is TGTGCCAGCAGTTTATTGTCAGGGGGCAATCAGCCCCAGCATTTT.